These 11 T cell receptor beta chains were sequenced from one sample in a study of shared clonotypes between healthy human individuals. Assay used: immunoSEQ multiplex PCR; TCRdb lists only in-frame clones, some missing. The data contain about 2.4 million clones, 93% of them singletons. The specimen was naive CD4+ T cells from PBMCs. Subset: CD45RA+ positively selected. The source is a young man in good health. Some clones in this sample may be carry-over from other donors' samples.

Concerning this clone: Other DNA variants within this sample encode the same CDR3. The chain couples TRBV2 to TRBJ2-2, with TRBD2 matching 10 bases. The CDR3 is 15 amino acids. CDR1 is SNHLY and CDR2 is FYNNEI in the germline V gene. The V segment lost 6 bases and the J segment 1 base; nucleotides outside the gene matches: 2. This CDR3 reads CASRGLAVNTGELFF. The CDR3, as DNA: TGTGCCAGCAGAGGACTAGCGGTGAACACCGGGGAGCTGTTTTTT.

With respect to this clone: Other DNA sequences in the sample encode the same CDR3. V gene TRBV7-2 combines with J gene TRBJ2-5; no clear D gene. The length of the CDR3 is 14 residues. Germline V gene data show CDR1 as SGHTA and CDR2 as FQGNSA. Trimming cost V 2 bases and J 0 bases, with 7 bases left between them. CDR3 protein: CASSLYANQETQYF. The CDR3 bases are TGTGCCAGCAGCTTATACGCTAACCAAGAGACCCAGTACTTC.

The chain carries TRBV5-1 and TRBJ1-3; tentatively, D is TRBD1 (5 bases). Germline lookup yields CDR1 SGHRS and CDR2 YFSETQ. The CDR3 is made up of 13 amino acids. The V and J ends lost 7 bases and 8 bases respectively, with 16 bases between them. The CDR3 DNA follows: TGCGCCAGCCAGCGGGACCCGAGAGACACCATATATTTT. This sequence encodes CASQRDPRDTIYF.

V is TRBV29-1 and J is TRBJ2-3, with 8 bases lining up with TRBD1. V dropped 1 base and J dropped 0; count of bases not matched to a gene: 3. The CDR3 contains 15 residues. CDR1 is SQVTM and CDR2 is ANQGSEA in the germline V gene. CDR3 sequence (DNA): TGCAGCGTTGAAGGACAGGGGAGTAGCACAGATACGCAGTATTTT. Translating it yields CSVEGQGSSTDTQYF.

This sequence joins TRBV28 and TRBJ2-7; 11 nucleotides line up with TRBD2. The CDR3 runs to 16 residues. V lost 1 base, J lost 2 bases, and 4 bases stayed unmatched. CDR1 and CDR2 (germline): MDHEN, SYDVKM. The DNA of the CDR3 is TGTGCCAGCAGTTTATCGCTAGCGGGAGGCCCCTACGAGCAGTACTTC. It encodes CASSLSLAGGPYEQYF.

This clone is a singleton in its sample. Because the CDR3's place on the DNA is in doubt, the DNA is left out and the CDR3 is given as listed by TCRdb. The chain joins TRBV28 to TRBJ1-4. The CDR3 extends over 15 residues, inclusive of both ends. Germline V lookup: CDR1 MDHEN, CDR2 SYDVKM. The CDR3 is CASSTSGALNEKLFF.

This rearrangement joins TRBV6-5 to TRBJ2-3; the D gene is possibly TRBD1 (6 bases). The CDR3 covers 14 residues. V dropped 8 bases and J dropped 0 bases, with 12 bases sitting between them. The germline gives CDR1 MNHEY, CDR2 SVGAGI. CDR3 nucleotide sequence: TGTGCCAGCCGCAGGGGCGGCAGCACAGATACGCAGTATTTT. Encoded protein: CASRRGGSTDTQYF.

This chain joins TRBV27 and TRBJ2-7; 9 positions match TRBD1. Germline V gene lookup returns CDR1 MNHEY and CDR2 SMNVEV (reference sequence). The V gene end was trimmed by 5 bases and the J gene end by 5 bases; junction bases not matched to a gene: 16. CDR3 size: 17 residues. For the CDR3, the DNA is TGTGCCAGCAGTACGCGCCGGACAGGGGTCGGCGGCGACGAGCAGTACTTC. Translated: CASSTRRTGVGGDEQYF.

CDR3 nucleotide sequence: TGTGCCAGCAGCCCCAAGCTAGTAGGGAACGTTCAGCCCCAGCATTTT. The encoded protein is CASSPKLVGNVQPQHF. The J gene is TRBJ1-5, the V gene TRBV27; D remains ambiguous. The CDR3 has 16 residues. Trimming took off 6 bases at V and 6 bases at J, with 21 bases between the two ends. Per the germline V gene, CDR1 is MNHEY and CDR2 is SMNVEV (reference sequence).

The chain is built from TRBV28 and TRBJ2-7; 8 bases match TRBD1. J gave up 6 bases and V 0 bases, and 10 bases lay outside the gene matches. Germline V lookup: CDR1 MDHEN, CDR2 SYDVKM. CDR3 size: 16 residues. CDR3 sequence: CASSLWTGDIPGEQYF. The DNA for the CDR3 is TGTGCCAGCAGTTTATGGACAGGGGATATCCCGGGCGAGCAGTACTTC.

This rearrangement joins TRBV5-4 to TRBJ2-5; tentatively, D is TRBD1 (5 bases). The germline gives CDR1 SGHNT, CDR2 YYREEE (reference sequence). V lost 4 bases to trimming and J lost 2 bases, with 15 bases between them. The CDR3 contains 15 residues. CDR3: CASSQALGVQETQYF. DNA for the CDR3: TGTGCCAGCAGCCAGGCGTTAGGGGTACAAGAGACCCAGTACTTC.